The 15 T cell receptor beta chains below come from one sample, sequenced in a study of early T cells in non-severe SARS-CoV-2 infection. In TCRdb, the 5' RACE reads were re-called with MiXCR into one record per CDR3 protein. The sample yields 68,000 or so distinct CDR3 sequences, 12% seen once. The sequenced sample was whole blood. All receptors come from an adult who was a healthcare worker with PCR-confirmed SARS-CoV-2 infection or an uninfected control (not recorded which).

This clonotype has at least ten counts. The genes are TRBV5-6 and TRBJ1-2; possibly TRBD1 for D (6 bases). The length of the CDR3 is 13 residues. V was pared by 7 bases and J by 2 bases, with 12 bases between. CDR1 SGHDT and CDR2 YYEEEE come from the germline V gene. CDR3 residues: CASQTGKNYGYTF. In DNA, the CDR3 is TGTGCCAGCCAAACAGGGAAGAACTATGGCTACACCTTC. The full variable domain, its missing parts supplied by reference TRBV5-6 and TRBJ1-2, is DAGVTQSPTHLIKTRGQQVTLRCSPKSGHDTVSWYQQALGQGPQFIFQYYEEEERQRGNFPDRFSGHQFPNYSSELNVNALLLGDSALYLCASQTGKNYGYTFGSGTRLTVV.

The chain recombines TRBV28 with TRBJ1-4; D is possibly TRBD1 (6 bases). Germline values: CDR1 MDHEN, CDR2 SYDVKM. This CDR3 spans 13 amino acids. Trimming cost V 11 bases and J 7 bases, with 17 bases left between them. CDR3 sequence: CAGGPGSAEKLFF. In nucleotides, the CDR3 is TGTGCCGGGGGGCCAGGGTCTGCTGAAAAACTGTTTTTT.

The gene calls are TRBV2 and TRBJ2-7; tentatively, D is TRBD2 (6 bases). The CDR3 has 12 residues. Germline loops: CDR1 SNHLY, CDR2 FYNNEI. Between the trimmed V and J ends, which lost 1 base and 9 bases, there was a span of 10 bases. The CDR3 DNA reads TGTGCCAGCAGTGAAGGAGCTAGCGTGCAGTACTTC. This sequence encodes CASSEGASVQYF.

The chain carries TRBV6-2 or TRBV6-3 and TRBJ1-2, with D perhaps TRBD1 (5 bases). The CDR3 covers 16 residues. V lost 2 bases and J 4 bases, leaving 17 bases between the germline ends. CDR1 and CDR2 from the germline V gene are MNHEY and SVGEGT. CDR3 sequence (DNA): TGTGCCAGCAGTTACGCGGAGGGGAGTCGGACCTATGGCTACACCTTC. This translates into CASSYAEGSRTYGYTF.

This clonotype was recorded at least ten times. CDR3 nucleotide sequence: TGTGCCAGCAGTATCGCCGGGACAGGGGTTTACAATGAGCAGTTCTTC. It encodes CASSIAGTGVYNEQFF. J is TRBJ2-1 and V is TRBV25-1; 10 bases fit TRBD1. J gave up 4 bases and V 5 bases, and 8 bases lay outside the gene matches. The CDR3 sequence is 16 residues long. The germline gives CDR1 MGHDK, CDR2 SYGVNS.

This clonotype appeared many times. The chain joins TRBV11-3 to TRBJ2-3, with 9 bases fitting TRBD2. The CDR3 length is 17 residues. The junction had 11 bases not matched to a gene; V was cut back by 5 bases and J by 2 bases. The germline V gene encodes CDR1 SGHNT and CDR2 YENEEA. Here the CDR3 DNA reads TGTGCCAGCAGCCTACCTGGCGCGGGGGGGACCACAGATACGCAGTATTTT. Encoded protein: CASSLPGAGGTTDTQYF.

This clonotype showed up just a few times. This chain connects TRBV7-3 to TRBJ2-3; no reliable D call. CDR1 is SGHTA and CDR2 is FQGTGA in the germline V gene. Trimming shortened V by 4 bases and J by 6 bases, and 11 bases separated the two germline ends. This CDR3 is built from 13 residues. CDR3 sequence (DNA): TGTGCCAGCAGCTACTTCCGTGAGGATACGCAGTATTTT. It translates to CASSYFREDTQYF.

There are a few counts of this clonotype. V gene TRBV12-3 or TRBV12-4 combines with J gene TRBJ2-3; D possibly uses TRBD1 or TRBD2 (5 bases each). The CDR3 length is 17 residues. Trimming cost V 4 bases and J 1 base, with 18 bases left between them. CDR3 region: CASSSPTSGTRTDTQYF. As DNA, the CDR3 is TGTGCCAGCAGTTCGCCCACGTCCGGGACCCGCACAGATACGCAGTATTTT.

This clonotype was counted a few times. The chain uses TRBV6-6 and TRBJ1-2; D gene uncertain. The CDR3 covers 16 residues. Trimming pared 6 bases from V and 2 bases from J, leaving 19 bases between. Germline assignment: CDR1 MNHNY and CDR2 SVGAGI (reference sequence). The CDR3, as DNA: TGTGCCAGCAGCTACACATCAACTCAAGGAAACTATGGCTACACCTTC. Its protein is CASSYTSTQGNYGYTF.

This clonotype was detected a few times. The gene calls are TRBV5-6 and TRBJ1-2, with TRBD1 identical over 8 bases. Germline CDR1 is SGHDT and CDR2 is YYEEEE. Germline trimming cut 7 bases from V and 4 bases from J; bases unmatched to any gene: 15. The CDR3 has 16 residues. In DNA, the CDR3 is TGTGCCAGCTCCCCCGAGGTTGGGACAGGAGGCTATGGCTACACCTTC. Encoded protein: CASSPEVGTGGYGYTF.

This clonotype occurred many times. The V call is TRBV7-9, the J call TRBJ2-2; D remains unclear. Germline V CDR1 and CDR2: SEHNR, FQNEAQ (reference sequence). The CDR3 covers 15 residues. Trimming took off 5 bases at V and 9 bases at J, with 19 bases between the two ends. CDR3 residues: CASSQIIPNPRELFF. In DNA, the CDR3 is TGTGCCAGCAGCCAGATAATTCCGAACCCCCGGGAGCTGTTTTTT.

The rearrangement joins TRBV6-5 to TRBJ2-1; a weak D match, TRBD1 (6 bases). Looked up from germline, CDR1 is MNHEY and CDR2 is SVGAGI. The CDR3 runs 17 residues. V lost 8 bases and J 6 bases, leaving 26 bases between the germline ends. Here the CDR3 reads CASRTDRGSETSNEQFF. The CDR3, as DNA: TGTGCCAGCCGCACGGACAGAGGTAGCGAAACCTCCAATGAGCAGTTCTTC.

This clonotype was detected many times. The chain carries TRBV19 and TRBJ2-1; 8 bases are shared with TRBD2. This CDR3 contains 15 residues. The ends lost 1 base at V and 7 bases at J; junction bases unmatched: 6. The germline gives CDR1 LNHDA, CDR2 SQIVND (reference sequence). CDR3 amino acids: CASSIVGGARNEQFF. CDR3 bases: TGTGCCAGTAGTATAGTCGGGGGGGCTAGAAATGAGCAGTTCTTC.

The CDR3 loop reads CASSPSPAGQQFF. CDR3 in DNA: TGTGCCAGCAGCCCATCTCCAGCGGGGCAGCAGTTCTTC. The chain recombines TRBV7-6 with TRBJ2-1; 7 bases match TRBD2. The germline CDR1 and CDR2 sequences are SGHVS and FNYEAQ. The CDR3 length is 13 residues. V lost 5 bases to trimming and J lost 11 bases; unmatched junction nucleotides: 9.

This chain joins TRBV12-5 and TRBJ1-2, with D possibly being TRBD1 (6 bases). Germline loops: CDR1 LGHNT, CDR2 FRNRAP. Trimming removed 2 bases at V and 8 bases at J, with 15 bases between. The CDR3 totals 14 residues. The DNA of the CDR3 is TGTGCTAGTGGTTTGTCAACAGGGTGGGACGGCTACACCTTC. Encoded protein: CASGLSTGWDGYTF.